This T cell receptor (beta chain) was sequenced in a study of breast tumors, draining lymph nodes, adjacent tissues. Samples came from axillary lymph nodes draining the breast cancer. This clonotype has ten or more counts. Its matching antigen is unknown. From the multiplex PCR reads, TCRdb called clonotypes with MiXCR, one entry per CDR3 protein. In the table there are over 150,000 distinct CDR3 sequences, roughly a third of which are singletons. Germline lookup yields CDR1 SGHTS and CDR2 YDEGEE. The CDR3 contains 14 residues. V shed 5 bases and J 7 bases; nucleotides not matched to a gene: 8. Points from the study as a whole: Compared with lymph nodes, tumors were less diverse; compared with nontumor tissue, more.

The sequencing sample was made of axillary lymph node tissue. The rearrangement joins TRBV5-8 to TRBJ2-7, with TRBD1 identical over 11 bases. This receptor was obtained from a female donor with breast cancer. Some clones in this sample may be carry-over from other donors' samples. Here the CDR3 DNA reads TGTGCCAGCAGTTGGGGACAGGGGGTAGGAGAGCAGTACTTC. Translated: CASSWGQGVGEQYF.